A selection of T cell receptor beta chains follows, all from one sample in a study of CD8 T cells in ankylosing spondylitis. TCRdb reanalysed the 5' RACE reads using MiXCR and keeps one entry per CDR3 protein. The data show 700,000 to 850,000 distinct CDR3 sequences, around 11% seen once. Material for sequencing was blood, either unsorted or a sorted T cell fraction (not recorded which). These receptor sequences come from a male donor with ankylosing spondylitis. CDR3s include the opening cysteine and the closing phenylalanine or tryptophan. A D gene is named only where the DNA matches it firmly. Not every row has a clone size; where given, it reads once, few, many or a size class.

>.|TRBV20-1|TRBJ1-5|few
TGCAGTGCTAGAGACGCCGGGAGGGTCGGTCAGCCCCAGCATTTT
CSARDAGRVGQPQHF
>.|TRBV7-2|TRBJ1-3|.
TGTGCCAGCAGCCGTCGGAGGGGGGTTAGTGGAAACACCATATATTTT
CASSRRRGVSGNTIYF
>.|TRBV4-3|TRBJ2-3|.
TGCGCCAGCAGCCAAGGTTTCGGGGGGCGAACAGATACGCAGTATTTT
CASSQGFGGRTDTQYF
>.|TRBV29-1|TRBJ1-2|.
TGCAGCGTTGAAGATCATCGTGGCTACACCTTC
CSVEDHRGYTF
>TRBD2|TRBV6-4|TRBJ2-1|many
TGTGCCAGCAGAGCTAGCGGGGTTACGGATGAGCAGTTCTTC
CASRASGVTDEQFF
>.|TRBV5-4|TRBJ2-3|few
TGTGCCAGCAGCTTACCGCAGGGCAGAGATACGCAGTATTTT
CASSLPQGRDTQYF
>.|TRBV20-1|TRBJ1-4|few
TGCAGTGGTTCCGAGGGGGATGAAAAACTGTTTTTT
CSGSEGDEKLFF
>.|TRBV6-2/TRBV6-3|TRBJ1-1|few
TGTGCCACAACGCAGACGAACACTGAAGCTTTCTTT
CATTQTNTEAFF
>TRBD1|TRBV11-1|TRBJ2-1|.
TGTGCCAGCAGCTCACCGGGACAGCAGGCCGGATCCTACAATGAGCAGTTCTTC
CASSSPGQQAGSYNEQFF
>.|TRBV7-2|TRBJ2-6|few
TGTGCCAGCAGCCAGATATATGGGGCGGCTGGGGCCAACGTCCTGACTTTC
CASSQIYGAAGANVLTF
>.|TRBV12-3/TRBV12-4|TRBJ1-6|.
TGTGCCAGCAGTTATTTTTGGGGGACTTCTAATTCACCCCTCCACTTT
CASSYFWGTSNSPLHF
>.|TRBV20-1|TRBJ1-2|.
TGCAGTGCTCCTCCGGGACCTTTGTATGGCTACACCTTC
CSAPPGPLYGYTF
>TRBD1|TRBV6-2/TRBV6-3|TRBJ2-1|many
TGTGCCAGCAGCTACCGGGACAGGGCCTACAATGAGCAGTTCTTC
CASSYRDRAYNEQFF
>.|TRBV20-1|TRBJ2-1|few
TGCAGTGCCAACCCGGGGCTTAATGAGCAGTTCTTC
CSANPGLNEQFF
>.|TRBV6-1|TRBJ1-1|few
TGTGCCAGCAGATCAGTGGTAAAGGGTAACACTGAAGCTTTCTTT
CASRSVVKGNTEAFF
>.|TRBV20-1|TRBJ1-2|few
TGCAGTGCACTGACAGCGAGCTATGGCTACACCTTC
CSALTASYGYTF
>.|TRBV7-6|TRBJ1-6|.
TGTGCCAGCAGCTTAGACAGCTCCTTCTATAATTCACCCCTCCACTTT
CASSLDSSFYNSPLHF
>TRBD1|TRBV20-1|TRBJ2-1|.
TGCAGTGCTAGGGACAGGGGGAATAATGAGCAGTTCTTC
CSARDRGNNEQFF
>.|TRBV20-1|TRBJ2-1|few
TGCAGTGCTAGATCACCGGGCCGACGGAATGAGCAGTTCTTC
CSARSPGRRNEQFF
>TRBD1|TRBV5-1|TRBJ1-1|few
TGCGCCAGCAGTTTGATTACAGGGGGGAAACTTGAAGCTTTCTTT
CASSLITGGKLEAFF
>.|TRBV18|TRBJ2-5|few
TGTGCCAGCTCACCATCCCCTCCAGGCCAAGAGACCCAGTACTTC
CASSPSPPGQETQYF
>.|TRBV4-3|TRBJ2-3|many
TGCGCCAGCAGCCAAGATCATACTGAGACAGATACGCAGTATTTT
CASSQDHTETDTQYF
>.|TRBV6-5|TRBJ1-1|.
TGTGCCAGCAGTTACAGCAAAAATGGGGGCACTGAAGCTTTCTTT
CASSYSKNGGTEAFF
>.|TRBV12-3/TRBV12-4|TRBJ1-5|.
TGTGCCAGCAGTTGGAGGGGGGGGAGCAGCAGCAATCAGCCCCAGCATTTT
CASSWRGGSSSNQPQHF
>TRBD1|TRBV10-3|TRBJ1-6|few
TGTGCCATCAAACAGGGGCATAATTCACCCCTCCACTTT
CAIKQGHNSPLHF
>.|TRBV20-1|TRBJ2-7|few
TGCAGTGCTAGCGACACTCGCTCCTACGAGCAGTACTTC
CSASDTRSYEQYF
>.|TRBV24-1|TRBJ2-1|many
TGTGCCACCAGTGAACCACAGGGATGGGTCAATGAGCAGTTCTTC
CATSEPQGWVNEQFF
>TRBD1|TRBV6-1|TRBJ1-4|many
TGTGCCAGCAGTCGGACAGGCAGTAATGAAAAACTGTTTTTT
CASSRTGSNEKLFF
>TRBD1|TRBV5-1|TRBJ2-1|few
TGCGCCAGCAGCTTGGTGTGGGACAGGGCTAACAATGAGCAGTTCTTC
CASSLVWDRANNEQFF
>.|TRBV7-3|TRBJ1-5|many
TGTGCCAGCAGCTTAACGAGGGATCAGCCCCAGCATTTT
CASSLTRDQPQHF
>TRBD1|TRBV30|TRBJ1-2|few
TGTGCCTGCGAGGGACAGGGGCTATATGGCTACACCTTC
CACEGQGLYGYTF